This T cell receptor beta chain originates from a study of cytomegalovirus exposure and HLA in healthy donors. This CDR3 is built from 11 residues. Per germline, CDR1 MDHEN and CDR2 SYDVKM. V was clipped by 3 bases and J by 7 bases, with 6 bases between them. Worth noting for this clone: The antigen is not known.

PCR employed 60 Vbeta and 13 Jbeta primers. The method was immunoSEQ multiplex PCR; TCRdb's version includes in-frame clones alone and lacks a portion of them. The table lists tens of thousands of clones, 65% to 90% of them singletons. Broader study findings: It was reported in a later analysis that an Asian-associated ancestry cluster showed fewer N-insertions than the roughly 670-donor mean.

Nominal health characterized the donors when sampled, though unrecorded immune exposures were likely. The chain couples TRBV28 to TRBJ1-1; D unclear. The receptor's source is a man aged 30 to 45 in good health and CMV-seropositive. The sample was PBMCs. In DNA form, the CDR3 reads TGTGCCAGCAGTTTTAGCGTTGAAGCTTTCTTT. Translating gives CASSFSVEAFF. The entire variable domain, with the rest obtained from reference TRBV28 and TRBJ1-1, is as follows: DVKVTQSSRYLVKRTGEKVFLECVQDMDHENMFWYRQDPGLGLRLIYFSYDVKMKEKGDIPEGYSVSREKKERFSLILESASTNQTSMYLCASSFSVEAFFGQGTRLTVV.